The 13 T cell receptor beta chains listed next were all sequenced from one sample in a study of CD8 T cells in Susac syndrome. Roughly 0.5 to 1 ug RNA was reverse transcribed with random hexamers. TCRdb ran MiXCR on the immunoSEQ multiplex PCR reads and lists one entry per CDR3 protein. The table records around 170,000 distinct CDR3 sequences, approximately 94% of them present only once. The sequencing input was CD4+ T cells from PBMCs. Receptors were obtained from a human donor with Susac syndrome.

The chain is built from TRBV6-5 and TRBJ1-2, with D perhaps matching TRBD1 (5 bases). The CDR3 loop spans 12 amino acids. V lost 6 bases and J 7 bases, leaving 12 bases between the germline ends. From germline, CDR1 is MNHEY and CDR2 SVGAGI. The CDR3 DNA sequence: TGTGCCAGCAGCCGGGGGGATGGTGGCTACACCTTC. Residues: CASSRGDGGYTF.

The rearrangement uses TRBV12-3 or TRBV12-4 and TRBJ2-7, with 11 bases aligning to TRBD1. V was pared by 5 bases and J by 7 bases, with 7 bases of the junction left unmatched. The CDR3 extends over 14 amino acids. The DNA of the CDR3 is TGTGCCAGCAGTGCTGGACAGGGGGCTGGGGAGCAGTACTTC. This gives the protein CASSAGQGAGEQYF.

The chain is built from TRBV5-1 and TRBJ2-4; D might be TRBD1 or TRBD2, each matching 5 bases. From germline, CDR1 is SGHRS and CDR2 YFSETQ. Between the trimmed V and J ends, which lost 8 bases and 0 bases, there was a span of 15 bases. This CDR3 has 15 residues. CDR3 nucleotide sequence: TGCGCCAGGGGGGAGCAGATCTTAGCCAAAAACATTCAGTACTTC. This encodes CARGEQILAKNIQYF. Complete variable domain (other parts from reference TRBV5-1 and TRBJ2-4): KAGVTQTPRYLIKTRGQQVTLSCSPISGHRSVSWYQQTPGQGLQFLFEYFSETQRNKGNFPGRFSGRQFSNSRSEMNVSTLELGDSALYLCARGEQILAKNIQYFGAGTRLSVL.

This sequence joins TRBV24-1 and TRBJ2-2, with 8 positions matching TRBD1. The germline V gene has CDR1 KGHDR and CDR2 SFDVKD. The length of the CDR3 is 17 residues. The junction had 8 bases not matched to a gene; V was cut back by 5 bases and J by 1 base. The CDR3 bases are TGTGCCACCAGTGGTAACCGACAGGGGATGAACACCGGGGAGCTGTTTTTT. Translated, it gives CATSGNRQGMNTGELFF.

CDR3 in amino acids: CASSPNSGKPQHF. In DNA form, the CDR3 reads TGTGCCAGCAGTCCCAACTCAGGGAAGCCCCAGCATTTT. The chain recombines TRBV12-3 or TRBV12-4 with TRBJ1-5, with D perhaps matching TRBD1 (5 bases). This CDR3 comprises 13 residues. The V end lost 5 bases, the J end lost 8 bases, and 13 bases lay between the germline ends.

The rearrangement joins TRBV9 to TRBJ2-5; 10 bases line up with TRBD2. V shed 0 bases and J 4 bases; nucleotides not matched to a gene: 9. This CDR3 contains 17 residues. The germline CDR1 and CDR2 sequences are SGDLS and YYNGEE. The CDR3 coding sequence is TGTGCCAGCAGCGTAGGGGTCAGCGGGGGGGCTGGAGAGACCCAGTACTTC. Its translation is CASSVGVSGGAGETQYF.

V is TRBV5-6 and J is TRBJ2-3, with TRBD2 matching 10 bases. This CDR3 is built from 16 residues. Losses at the gene ends were 4 bases for V and 4 bases for J; bases not matched to a gene: 9. Germline CDR1 SGHDT, CDR2 YYEEEE. Here the CDR3 DNA reads TGTGCCAGCAGCATCGGCCTAGCGGGGGTAGCAGATACGCAGTATTTT. Its translation is CASSIGLAGVADTQYF.

The gene calls are TRBV2 and TRBJ1-5; D is unresolved. There are 14 residues in the CDR3. Trimming stripped 4 bases from V and 1 base from J, with 8 bases between. Germline CDR1 is SNHLY and CDR2 is FYNNEI. The CDR3 region is CASSGTTSNQPQHF. The CDR3 DNA reads TGTGCCAGCAGTGGGACTACAAGCAATCAGCCCCAGCATTTT.

This chain links TRBV20-1 with TRBJ2-3, with D perhaps TRBD1 (6 bases). V was pared by 3 bases and J by 3 bases, with 13 bases between. Germline CDR1 and CDR2: DFQATT and SNEGSKA (reference sequence). The CDR3 is 14 residues long. For the CDR3, the DNA is TGCAGTGCTAGCGGTCAGGGGCCGACAGATACGCAGTATTTT. Translation: CSASGQGPTDTQYF.

V is TRBV30 and J is TRBJ2-3; possible D gene TRBD1, 6 bases. Between the trimmed V and J ends, which lost 4 bases and 0 bases, there was a span of 11 bases. The germline V gene encodes CDR1 GTSNPN and CDR2 SVGIG (reference sequence). The CDR3 sequence is 14 residues long. CDR3 bases: TGTGCCTGGACCTGGGACATTAGCACAGATACGCAGTATTTT. Protein: CAWTWDISTDTQYF.

The chain couples TRBV6-5 to TRBJ1-1; TRBD1 is a possible D gene (6 bases). Trimming removed 2 bases from V and 4 bases from J, with 8 bases in between. This CDR3 has 13 amino acids. The germline gives CDR1 MNHEY, CDR2 SVGAGI. This chain's CDR3 is CASSYNRATEAFF. Written as DNA, the CDR3 is TGTGCCAGCAGTTACAACAGGGCCACTGAAGCTTTCTTT.

The rearrangement uses TRBV5-1 and TRBJ1-1; TRBD1 agrees at 9 bases. This CDR3 is built from 13 residues. Germline CDR1 and CDR2: SGHRS and YFSETQ. With V trimmed by 2 bases and J by 6 bases, 2 bases remained unmatched. This CDR3 is CASSLQGAAEAFF. CDR3 sequence (DNA): TGCGCCAGCAGCTTACAGGGGGCTGCTGAAGCTTTCTTT.

The chain recombines TRBV11-2 with TRBJ2-3; no firm D call. The CDR3 consists of 13 residues. V lost 4 bases and J 1 base, leaving 6 bases between the germline ends. The germline V gene has CDR1 SGHAT and CDR2 FQNNGV. CDR3: CASSWVGTDTQYF. The CDR3 DNA reads as TGTGCCAGCAGCTGGGTAGGCACAGATACGCAGTATTTT.